This T cell receptor (beta chain) is from a study of blood T cell repertoires in COVID-19. About the research overall: COVID-19 samples, acute and convalescent, were from the United States, Italy and Spain.

CDR3 length: 16 residues. V trimming: 4 bases; J trimming: 3 bases; junction bases outside the gene matches: 10. Looked up from germline, CDR1 is LNHDA and CDR2 is SQIVND (reference sequence). Authors' data handling: Amplification with reference gene primers provided the estimates of nucleated cell counts. Assay used: immunoSEQ multiplex PCR; TCRdb lists only in-frame clones, some missing. That table is the source of V, J and clone size, and D and trimming were worked out from the DNA. The profile shows 200,000 to 250,000 clones, 65% to 90% of them singletons. This TCR derives from a man aged 45 to 65 with acute or convalescent COVID-19. The V and J genes are TRBV19 and TRBJ2-3, with TRBD2 identical over 7 bases. The sample was peripheral blood. The chain's CDR3 is CASSTDTGGNTDTQYF. In nucleotides, the CDR3 is TGTGCCAGTAGTACTGACACGGGGGGAAATACAGATACGCAGTATTTT.